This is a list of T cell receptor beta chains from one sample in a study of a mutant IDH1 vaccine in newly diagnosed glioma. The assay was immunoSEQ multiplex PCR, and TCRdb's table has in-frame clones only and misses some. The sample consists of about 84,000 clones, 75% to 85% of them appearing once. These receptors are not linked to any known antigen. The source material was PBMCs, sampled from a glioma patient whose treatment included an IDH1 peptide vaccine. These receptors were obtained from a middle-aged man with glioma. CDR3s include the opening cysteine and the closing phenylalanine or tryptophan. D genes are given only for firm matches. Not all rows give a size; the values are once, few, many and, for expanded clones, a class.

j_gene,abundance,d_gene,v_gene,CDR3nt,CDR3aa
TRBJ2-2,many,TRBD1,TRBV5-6,TGTGCCAGCAGGAACAGGGGGTCCGGGGAGCTGTTTTTT,CASRNRGSGELFF
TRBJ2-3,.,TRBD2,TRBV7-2,TGTGCCAGCAGCTTATACCCCGAGGCTAGCGGGGGCCTAGATACGCAGTATTTT,CASSLYPEASGGLDTQYF
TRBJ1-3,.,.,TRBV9,TGTGCCAGCAGCCCGGAACAGTTTTCTCCCTCTGGAAACACCATATATTTT,CASSPEQFSPSGNTIYF
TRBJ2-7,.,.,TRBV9,TGTGCCAGCAGCGTAGATGCCCAAGGGAGAGAGCAGTACTTC,CASSVDAQGREQYF
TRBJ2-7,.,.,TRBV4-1,TGCGCCAGCAGCCCAGAAGGATTTTACGAGCAGTACTTC,CASSPEGFYEQYF
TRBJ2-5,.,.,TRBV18,TGTGCCAGCTCACCACCGAGGGGCCGAGAGACCCAGTACTTC,CASSPPRGRETQYF
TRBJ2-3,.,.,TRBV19,TGTGCCAGTAGTACAGGGGCAACTAGCACAGATACGCAGTATTTT,CASSTGATSTDTQYF
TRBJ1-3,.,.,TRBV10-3,TGTGCCATCCTCGCAGGGGCTGGAAACACCATATATTTT,CAILAGAGNTIYF
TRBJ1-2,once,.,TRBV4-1,TGCGCCAGCAGCCAAGAACAGGGCCATGGCTACACCTTC,CASSQEQGHGYTF
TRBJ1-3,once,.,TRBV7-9,TGTGCCAGCAGCTTAATAGGACTGAACTCTGGAAACACCATATATTTT,CASSLIGLNSGNTIYF
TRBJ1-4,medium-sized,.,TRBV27,TGTGCCAGCAGTGTAACAGGGTCTTCTAATGAAAAACTGTTTTTT,CASSVTGSSNEKLFF
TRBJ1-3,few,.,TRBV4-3,TGCGCCAGCAGCCAAGATGTCGTGGGACCTGGAAACACCATATATTTT,CASSQDVVGPGNTIYF
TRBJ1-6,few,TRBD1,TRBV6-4,TGTGCCAGCAGTGACGCCGGGACAGGGGCTTCACCCCTCCACTTT,CASSDAGTGASPLHF
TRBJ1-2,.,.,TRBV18,TGTGCCAGCTCACCTAGCGGACAGAACTATGGCTACACCTTC,CASSPSGQNYGYTF
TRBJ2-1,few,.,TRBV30,TGTGCCTGGAGTGGGGAGCGCCTATACAATGAGCAGTTCTTC,CAWSGERLYNEQFF
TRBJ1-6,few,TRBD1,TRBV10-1,TGCGCCAGCAGTGACGGACAGGGTCGCAGGTCACCCCTCCACTTT,CASSDGQGRRSPLHF
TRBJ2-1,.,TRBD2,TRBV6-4,TGTGCCAGCAGCGACTTGGCGGTAGCTAGCGGGTCTAATGAGCAGTTCTTC,CASSDLAVASGSNEQFF
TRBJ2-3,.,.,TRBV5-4,TGTGCCAGCACCCGAGGCACAGATACGCAGTATTTT,CASTRGTDTQYF
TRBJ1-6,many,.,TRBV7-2,TGTGCCAGCAGCCTCACCTCCTATAATTCACCCCTCCACTTT,CASSLTSYNSPLHF
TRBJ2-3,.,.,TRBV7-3,TGTGCCAGCAGCTTAAGCACAGATACGCAGTATTTT,CASSLSTDTQYF
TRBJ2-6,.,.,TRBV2,TGTGCCAGCAGTACCTTCAACAGGGCTGGGGCCAACGTCCTGACTTTC,CASSTFNRAGANVLTF
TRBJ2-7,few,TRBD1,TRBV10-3,TGTGCCATCACCCGACAGGGGGACGGTTCCTACGAGCAGTACTTC,CAITRQGDGSYEQYF
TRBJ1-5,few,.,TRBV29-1,TGCAGCGTTGGGGGGCTCGGTAGCAATCAGCCCCAGCATTTT,CSVGGLGSNQPQHF
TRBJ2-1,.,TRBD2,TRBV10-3,TGTGCCATCAGTGATCCGAGGACTAGCGGGGCAATCGAGCAGTTCTTC,CAISDPRTSGAIEQFF
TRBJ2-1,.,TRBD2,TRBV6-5,TGTGCCAACCTCCCCCGCCAGCGGGAGTACGCTGAGCAGTTCTTC,CANLPRQREYAEQFF
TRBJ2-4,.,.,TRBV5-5,TGTGCCAGCAGCTTGGCCGTAAGGGGGAGTGACATTCAGTACTTC,CASSLAVRGSDIQYF
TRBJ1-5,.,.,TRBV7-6,TGTGCCAGCAGCAGAGACAGGAATGGTCAGCCCCAGCATTTT,CASSRDRNGQPQHF
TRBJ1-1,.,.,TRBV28,TGTGCCAGCAGCCCCGGGCCGAACACTGAAGCTTTCTTT,CASSPGPNTEAFF
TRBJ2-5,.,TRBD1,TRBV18,TGTGCCAGCTCACCAGGGACAGGGGTAGAGACCCAGTACTTC,CASSPGTGVETQYF
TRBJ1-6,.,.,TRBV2,TGTGCCAGCACTCTCGACGGAAGCTCCTATAATTCACCCCTCCACTTT,CASTLDGSSYNSPLHF
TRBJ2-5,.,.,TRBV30,TGTGCCTGGAAGACGATCAGGGAGTCCCTCCAAGAGACCCAGTACTTC,CAWKTIRESLQETQYF
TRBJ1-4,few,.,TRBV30,TGTGCCCAACAGTCAGAGGGGAATGATAGACGTGAAAAACTGTTTTTT,CAQQSEGNDRREKLFF
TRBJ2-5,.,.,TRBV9,TGTGCCAGCAGTTTGGGCGGAGACGAGACCCAGTACTTC,CASSLGGDETQYF
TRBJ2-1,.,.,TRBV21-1,TGTGCCAGCAGCAAAAGGATAGCGGGGGCGGGTGAGCAGTTCTTC,CASSKRIAGAGEQFF
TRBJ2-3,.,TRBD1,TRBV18,TGTGCCAGCTCACCAACTGGGACAGGAGGTATGGATACGCAGTATTTT,CASSPTGTGGMDTQYF
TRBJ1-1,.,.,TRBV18,TGTGCCAGCTCGACGGGGATCAAAAACACTGAAGCTTTCTTT,CASSTGIKNTEAFF
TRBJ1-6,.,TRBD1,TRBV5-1,TGCGCCAGCAGCTTGGGGACAGGGAGTAATTCACCCCTCCACTTT,CASSLGTGSNSPLHF
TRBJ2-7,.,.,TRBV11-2,TGTGCCAGCAGCTTATCAGGGATCTACGAGCAGTACTTC,CASSLSGIYEQYF
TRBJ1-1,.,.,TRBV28,TGTGCCAGCAGTTTGTCGTTAGGGACTCCCATGAACACTGAAGCTTTCTTT,CASSLSLGTPMNTEAFF
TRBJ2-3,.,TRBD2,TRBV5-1,TGCGCCAGCAGCCCCCCGGGACTAGTCCAAGATACGCAGTATTTT,CASSPPGLVQDTQYF
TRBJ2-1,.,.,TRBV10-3,TGTGCCATCAGTGAGGGAGGGGGGGCGAGGTACAATGAGCAGTTCTTC,CAISEGGGARYNEQFF
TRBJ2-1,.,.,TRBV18,TGTGCCAGCTCACAATCAGGGTACAATGAGCAGTTCTTC,CASSQSGYNEQFF
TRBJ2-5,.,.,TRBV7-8,TGTGCCAGCAGCTCCCGGACGGTGGCGGCCCAGTACTTC,CASSSRTVAAQYF
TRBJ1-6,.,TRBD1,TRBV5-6,TGTGCCAGCAGCTTCGGACAGGGGAGCTCCTATAATTCACCCCTCCACTTT,CASSFGQGSSYNSPLHF
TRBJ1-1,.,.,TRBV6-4,TGTGCCAGCAGCCGGTTGCCGAACACTGAAGCTTTCTTT,CASSRLPNTEAFF
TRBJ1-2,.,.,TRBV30,TGTGCCTGGAGAACTGTCGGAGACAGTGGCTACACCTTC,CAWRTVGDSGYTF
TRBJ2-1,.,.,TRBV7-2,TGTGCCAGCAGCTTAGTATCTAGTTCTTACAATGAGCAGTTCTTC,CASSLVSSSYNEQFF
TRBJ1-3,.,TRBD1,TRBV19,TGTGCCAGTAGACCAGGGGGCAGTGGAAACACCATATATTTT,CASRPGGSGNTIYF
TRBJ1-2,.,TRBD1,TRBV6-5,TGTGCCAGCAGTTTAGAAGACAGGGACGCAAATGGCTACACCTTC,CASSLEDRDANGYTF
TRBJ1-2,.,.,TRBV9,TGTGCCAGCAGCGTAGGAAAGGGCGGGAACTATGGCTACACCTTC,CASSVGKGGNYGYTF
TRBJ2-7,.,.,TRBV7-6,TGTGCCAGCAGCTTAAGGGACTGGGTCTTTGACGAGCAGTACTTC,CASSLRDWVFDEQYF
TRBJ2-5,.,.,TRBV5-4,TGTGCCAGCAGCTTTCGAAACGGGGCTACGGAGACCCAGTACTTC,CASSFRNGATETQYF
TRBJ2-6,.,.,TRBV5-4,TGTGCCAGCAGCTTGGTCCGACCCATGGGGGCCAACGTCCTGACTTTC,CASSLVRPMGANVLTF
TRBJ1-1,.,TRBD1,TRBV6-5,TGTGCCAGCAGTTACTCGACAGGGGTGGGGACTGAAGCTTTCTTT,CASSYSTGVGTEAFF
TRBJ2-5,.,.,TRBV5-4,TGTGCCAGCAGCCCTACATCCAGGCCTCTCCAAGAGACCCAGTACTTC,CASSPTSRPLQETQYF
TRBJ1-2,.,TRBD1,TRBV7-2,TGTGCCAGCAGCCTACCCGGGACAGTGGATGGCTACACCTTC,CASSLPGTVDGYTF
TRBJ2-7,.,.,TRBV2,TGTGCCAGCAAGGTTAGGGAGACAGATCGGTACGAGCAGTACTTC,CASKVRETDRYEQYF
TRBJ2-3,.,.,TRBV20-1,TGCAGTGTGTGGACAGATACGCAGTATTTT,CSVWTDTQYF
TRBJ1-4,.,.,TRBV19,TGTGCCAGTACCTTAACCGGAATGGGTGAAAAACTGTTTTTT,CASTLTGMGEKLFF